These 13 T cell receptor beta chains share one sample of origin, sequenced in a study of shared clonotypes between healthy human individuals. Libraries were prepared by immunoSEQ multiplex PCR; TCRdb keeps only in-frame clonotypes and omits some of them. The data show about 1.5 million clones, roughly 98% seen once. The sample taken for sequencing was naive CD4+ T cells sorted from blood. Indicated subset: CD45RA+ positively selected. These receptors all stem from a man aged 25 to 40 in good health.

The CDR3 region has the DNA TGCAGCGTTGAAGAGTTGGGTTGGAGGAACAGGGACGCCACAGATACGCAGTATTTT. Protein product: CSVEELGWRNRDATDTQYF. The V gene is TRBV29-1, the J gene TRBJ2-3, with D possibly matching TRBD1 (6 bases). Trimming took off 0 bases at V and 2 bases at J, with 24 bases between the two ends. This CDR3 is 19 amino acids long. CDR1 SQVTM and CDR2 ANQGSEA come from the germline V gene.

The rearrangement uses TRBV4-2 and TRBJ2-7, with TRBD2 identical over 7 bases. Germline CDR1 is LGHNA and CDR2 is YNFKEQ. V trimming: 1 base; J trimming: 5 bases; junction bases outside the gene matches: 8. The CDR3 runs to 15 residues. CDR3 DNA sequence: TGTGCCAGCAGCCAAGGTCCCGGGAGGCAGAACGAGCAGTACTTC. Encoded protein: CASSQGPGRQNEQYF.

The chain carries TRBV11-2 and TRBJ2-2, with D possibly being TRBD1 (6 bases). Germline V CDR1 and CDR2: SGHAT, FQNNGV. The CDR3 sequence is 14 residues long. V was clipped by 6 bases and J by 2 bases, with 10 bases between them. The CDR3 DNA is TGTGCCAGCAGTCCGACAGGAAACACCGGGGAGCTGTTTTTT. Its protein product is CASSPTGNTGELFF.

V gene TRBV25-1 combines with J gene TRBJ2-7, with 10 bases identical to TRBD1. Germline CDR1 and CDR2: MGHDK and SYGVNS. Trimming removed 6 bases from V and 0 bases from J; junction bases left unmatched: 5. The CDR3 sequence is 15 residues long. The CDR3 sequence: CASRSRTGGSYEQYF. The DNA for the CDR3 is TGTGCCAGCAGAAGCCGGACAGGGGGCTCCTACGAGCAGTACTTC.

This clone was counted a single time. CDR3 sequence: CASSPQGNGYTF. The CDR3 bases are TGTGCCAGCTCACCACAGGGTAATGGCTACACCTTC. The chain recombines TRBV18 with TRBJ1-2; D is ambiguous. The CDR3 has 12 residues. V lost 1 base, J lost 6 bases, and 6 bases lay in between. CDR1 KGHSH and CDR2 LQKENI come from the germline V gene.

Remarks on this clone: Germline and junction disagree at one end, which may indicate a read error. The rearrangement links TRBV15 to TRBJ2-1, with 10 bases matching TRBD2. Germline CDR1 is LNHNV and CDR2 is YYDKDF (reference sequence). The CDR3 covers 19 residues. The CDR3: CATSGVVSGRPSSYNEQFF. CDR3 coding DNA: TGTGCTACCAGCGGGGTGGTTAGCGGGAGGCCCAGCTCCTACAATGAGCAGTTCTTC.

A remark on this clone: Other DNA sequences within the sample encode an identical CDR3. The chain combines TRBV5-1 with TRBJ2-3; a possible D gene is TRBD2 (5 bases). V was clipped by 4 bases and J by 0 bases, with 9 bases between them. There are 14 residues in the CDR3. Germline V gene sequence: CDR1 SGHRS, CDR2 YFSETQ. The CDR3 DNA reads TGCGCCAGCAGCCCGGGAAGGAGCACAGATACGCAGTATTTT. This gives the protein CASSPGRSTDTQYF. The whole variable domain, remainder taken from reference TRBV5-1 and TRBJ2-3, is KAGVTQTPRYLIKTRGQQVTLSCSPISGHRSVSWYQQTPGQGLQFLFEYFSETQRNKGNFPGRFSGRQFSNSRSEMNVSTLELGDSALYLCASSPGRSTDTQYFGPGTRLTVL.

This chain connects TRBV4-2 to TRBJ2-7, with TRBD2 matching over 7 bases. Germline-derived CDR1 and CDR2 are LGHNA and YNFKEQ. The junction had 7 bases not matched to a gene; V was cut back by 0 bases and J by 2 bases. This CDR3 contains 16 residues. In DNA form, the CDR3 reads TGTGCCAGCAGCCAAGAATTAGCGGGCACAACCTACGAGCAGTACTTC. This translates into CASSQELAGTTYEQYF.

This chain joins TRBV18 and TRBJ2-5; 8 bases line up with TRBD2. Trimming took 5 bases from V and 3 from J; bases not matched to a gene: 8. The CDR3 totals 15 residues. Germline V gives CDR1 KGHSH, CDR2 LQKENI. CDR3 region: CASSSKTSVKETQYF. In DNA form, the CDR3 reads TGTGCCAGCTCATCAAAGACTAGCGTAAAAGAGACCCAGTACTTC.

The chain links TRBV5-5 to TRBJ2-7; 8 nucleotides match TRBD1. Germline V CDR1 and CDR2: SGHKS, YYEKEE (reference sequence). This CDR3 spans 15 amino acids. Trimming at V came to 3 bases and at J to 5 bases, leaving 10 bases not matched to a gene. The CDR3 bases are TGTGCCAGCAGCTCAGACAGGGGAATTCCTGACGAGCAGTACTTC. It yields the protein CASSSDRGIPDEQYF.

CDR3 in amino acids: CASSSLGLGAYGYTF. For the CDR3, the DNA is TGTGCCAGCAGCTCCCTCGGTCTTGGGGCCTATGGCTACACCTTC. The V and J genes are TRBV11-2 and TRBJ1-2; D may be TRBD1 (5 bases). CDR3 length: 15 amino acids. Germline CDR1 is SGHAT and CDR2 is FQNNGV. V lost 4 bases and J 4 bases, leaving 16 bases between the germline ends.

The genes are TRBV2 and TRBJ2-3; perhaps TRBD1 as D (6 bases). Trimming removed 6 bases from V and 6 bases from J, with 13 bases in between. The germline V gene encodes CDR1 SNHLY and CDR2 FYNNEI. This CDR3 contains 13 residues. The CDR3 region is CASSSERGDTQYF. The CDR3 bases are TGTGCCAGCAGCTCCGAAAGGGGGGATACGCAGTATTTT.

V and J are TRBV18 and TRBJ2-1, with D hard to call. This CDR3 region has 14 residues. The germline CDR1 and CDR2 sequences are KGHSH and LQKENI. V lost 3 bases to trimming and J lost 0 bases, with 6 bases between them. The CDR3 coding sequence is TGTGCCAGCTCACCGGGGATCTCCTACAATGAGCAGTTCTTC. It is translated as CASSPGISYNEQFF.